One sample yielded the 25 T cell receptor beta chains listed below, sequenced in a study of blood T cells in healthy people across ages. Alongside a J-beta primer mix, a sample-barcoded 5' primer served in a second PCR lasting roughly 6 to 11 cycles. TCRdb redid the calling of the 5' RACE reads with MiXCR, one entry per CDR3 protein. The repertoire consists of approximately 1.5 million distinct CDR3 sequences, with roughly 32% occurring once and the leading ten covering around 11%. The source material was blood. The receptors derive from a woman aged 25-40 years in good health.

V is TRBV18 and J is TRBJ1-4; TRBD1 is a possible D gene (6 bases). Germline lookup yields CDR1 KGHSH and CDR2 LQKENI. Deletions cut 2 bases from V and 3 bases from J, with 16 bases between. The CDR3 runs to 17 residues. CDR3 nucleotides: TGTGCCAGCTCACCAATCAGGGGAAGCGGTGCTAATGAAAAACTGTTTTTT. It yields the protein CASSPIRGSGANEKLFF.

This clonotype was detected only a few times. This chain links TRBV20-1 with TRBJ2-1, with D perhaps being TRBD1 or TRBD2 (6 bases each). Germline CDR1 is DFQATT and CDR2 is SNEGSKA (reference sequence). This CDR3 has 13 amino acids. V was shortened by 8 bases and J by 0 bases, with 11 bases between the two germline ends. The CDR3 loop reads CSFGGLSYNEQFF. CDR3 bases: TGCAGTTTCGGGGGCCTCTCCTACAATGAGCAGTTCTTC.

In this sample, this clonotype turned up a few times. The chain carries TRBV4-2 and TRBJ2-1, with 10 bases identical to TRBD2. V lost 0 bases to trimming and J lost 4 bases; unmatched junction nucleotides: 0. Germline CDR1 and CDR2: LGHNA and YNFKEQ. This CDR3 has 15 residues. This CDR3 is CASSQEAGGYNEQFF. The CDR3 DNA reads TGTGCCAGCAGCCAAGAAGCGGGAGGGTACAATGAGCAGTTCTTC.

The chain has TRBV15 and TRBJ2-2; 8 nucleotides align to TRBD2. This CDR3 contains 13 residues. CDR1 and CDR2 (germline): LNHNV, YYDKDF (reference sequence). The junction had 2 bases not matched to a gene; V was cut back by 5 bases and J by 6 bases. The CDR3, as DNA: TGTGCCACCAGCGTAGCGGGGTCCGGGGAGCTGTTTTTT. This codes for CATSVAGSGELFF.

The V gene is TRBV28, the J gene TRBJ2-2; 9 bases line up with TRBD2. The J segment lost 4 bases and the V segment lost 3 bases, leaving 12 bases of the junction unmatched. Germline lookup yields CDR1 MDHEN and CDR2 SYDVKM. This CDR3 contains 18 residues. The CDR3 nucleotides read TGTGCCAGCAGTTTTGACACCATAGCGGGAGTAATCACCGGGGAGCTGTTTTTT. Amino acids: CASSFDTIAGVITGELFF. Full variable domain (outside the CDR3, taken from reference TRBV28 and TRBJ2-2): DVKVTQSSRYLVKRTGEKVFLECVQDMDHENMFWYRQDPGLGLRLIYFSYDVKMKEKGDIPEGYSVSREKKERFSLILESASTNQTSMYLCASSFDTIAGVITGELFFGEGSRLTVL.

This clonotype was recorded a few times. The CDR3 DNA is TGTGCCAGCAGCCCCGTCCGTAGGTCTAGCAGGTCCTACAATGAGCAGTTCTTC. It translates to CASSPVRRSSRSYNEQFF. This chain uses TRBV7-9 with TRBJ2-1; D perhaps matches TRBD2 (5 bases). Trimming removed 5 bases at V and 1 base at J, with 21 bases between. Germline CDR1 is SEHNR and CDR2 is FQNEAQ (reference sequence). This CDR3 region has 18 residues.

The DNA of the CDR3 is TGTGCCAGCACAGGGAGTTTGTATGGCTACACCTTC. It encodes CASTGSLYGYTF. This chain uses TRBV28 with TRBJ1-2; D may be TRBD1 (5 bases). Germline V gives CDR1 MDHEN, CDR2 SYDVKM. Trimming stripped 7 bases from V and 5 bases from J, with 11 bases between. CDR3 length equals 12 residues.

This clonotype came up a few times. The chain couples TRBV10-2 to TRBJ2-5; possible D gene TRBD1, 5 bases. The end of the DNA is better explained by TRBJ2-7, so the J call may be wrong. This CDR3 is built from 15 residues. Germline V gives CDR1 WSHSY, CDR2 SAAADI. The CDR3 DNA sequence: TGCGCCAGCAGTGACCGACAGACCCGGTCGGGCGAGCAGTACTTC. Amino acids: CASSDRQTRSGEQYF.

The J gene is TRBJ2-5, the V gene TRBV7-9, with 7 bases aligning to TRBD2. The CDR3 runs 15 residues. Germline CDR1 and CDR2: SEHNR and FQNEAQ (reference sequence). J gave up 5 bases and V 3 bases, and 9 bases lay outside the gene matches. CDR3 sequence: CASSLAGVYGETQYF. The CDR3 nucleotides are TGTGCCAGCAGCTTGGCGGGAGTATACGGGGAGACCCAGTACTTC.

The J gene is TRBJ1-2, the V gene TRBV3-1; D not resolved. The CDR3 is 12 residues long. The V gene lost 4 bases and the J gene lost 8 bases, with 11 bases spanning the gap. Per germline, CDR1 LGHDT and CDR2 YNNKEL (reference sequence). The CDR3 spells CASSLMTWGYTF. CDR3 nucleotides: TGTGCCAGCAGCCTCATGACTTGGGGCTACACCTTC.

In its sample, this clonotype was seen a few times. The V gene is TRBV4-1, the J gene TRBJ1-2; D is ambiguous. The CDR3 is 15 residues long. Germline CDR1 and CDR2: MGHRA and YSYEKL. V lost 1 base and J lost 8, with 17 bases in between. In DNA, the CDR3 is TGCGCCAGCAGCCAAGTGGGCGGGAGGTTCGGCGGCTACACCTTC. This encodes CASSQVGGRFGGYTF.

V usage is TRBV10-3 and J usage is TRBJ2-2; possibly TRBD1 for D (6 bases). V lost 6 bases and J lost 7, with 15 bases in between. This CDR3 is built from 14 residues. Germline CDR1 is ENHRY and CDR2 is SYGVKD. The CDR3 DNA reads TGTGCCATCAGCCAATCCACAGGGATCGGGGAGCTGTTTTTT. Translation gives CAISQSTGIGELFF.

The CDR3 region is CASSVGGLAGVGEQFF. The CDR3 nucleotides read TGTGCCAGCAGCGTAGGGGGACTAGCGGGAGTGGGGGAGCAGTTCTTC. The V gene is TRBV9, the J gene TRBJ2-1; 14 bases agree with TRBD2. The CDR3 covers 16 residues. Per germline, CDR1 SGDLS and CDR2 YYNGEE. V lost 0 bases and J lost 10; bases outside the gene matches: 6.

This clonotype was detected only a few times. The chain links TRBV9 to TRBJ1-2, with D possibly matching TRBD1 (5 bases). The V end lost 3 bases, the J end lost 3 bases, and 15 bases lay between the germline ends. CDR1 SGDLS and CDR2 YYNGEE come from the germline V gene. This CDR3 has 15 residues. The CDR3 is CASSAGRYKDYGYTF. CDR3 sequence (DNA): TGTGCCAGCAGCGCAGGGCGTTATAAGGACTATGGCTACACCTTC.

This clonotype turned up a few times. This chain joins TRBV2 and TRBJ1-2; no reliable D call. This CDR3 region has 13 residues. V shed 8 bases and J shed 3 bases, with 13 bases lying between them. Germline V gene sequence: CDR1 SNHLY, CDR2 FYNNEI. The CDR3, as DNA: TGTGCCAGCCACTTCACCGGATACTATGGCTACACCTTC. Its translation is CASHFTGYYGYTF.

This clonotype was counted a few times. The chain has TRBV7-9 and TRBJ2-7; TRBD2 agrees at 10 bases. CDR1 and CDR2 (germline): SEHNR, FQNEAQ (reference sequence). This CDR3 region has 15 residues. V shed 7 bases and J 4 bases; nucleotides not matched to a gene: 10. The CDR3 sequence is CASIPGTSEGYEQYF. The CDR3 DNA reads as TGTGCCAGCATTCCCGGGACTAGCGAAGGGTACGAGCAGTACTTC.

This clonotype was recorded a few times. The chain has TRBV4-1 and TRBJ1-6, with a weak D call TRBD1 (6 bases). With 4 bases removed from V and 0 bases from J, the gap between germline ends came to 10 bases. The CDR3 sequence is 16 residues long. Germline CDR1 MGHRA, CDR2 YSYEKL. In nucleotides, the CDR3 is TGCGCCAGCAGCCCTGCGACAGGCTCCTATAATTCACCCCTCCACTTT. Protein sequence: CASSPATGSYNSPLHF.

V and J are TRBV20-1 and TRBJ1-5; D call uncertain. The CDR3 length is 14 residues. Germline V gives CDR1 DFQATT, CDR2 SNEGSKA (reference sequence). Between the trimmed V and J ends, which lost 2 bases and 6 bases, there was a span of 14 bases. CDR3 nucleotides: TGCAGTGCTAGATGGACGGGCCTAAGTCAGCCCCAGCATTTT. It encodes CSARWTGLSQPQHF.

This chain links TRBV11-2 with TRBJ1-2; D call uncertain. Germline values: CDR1 SGHAT, CDR2 FQNNGV. The CDR3 length is 14 residues. V lost 1 base, J lost 4 bases, and 10 bases lay in between. DNA of the CDR3: TGTGCCAGCAGCTTAGCTTCAGATCGCTATGGCTACACCTTC. Translation gives CASSLASDRYGYTF.

This chain uses TRBV5-1 with TRBJ1-2, with D possibly matching TRBD1 (6 bases). Germline values: CDR1 SGHRS, CDR2 YFSETQ. The V and J ends lost 2 bases and 4 bases respectively, with 12 bases between them. The CDR3 has 14 residues. CDR3 DNA: TGCGCCAGCAGCTTCTCACAGGGCGGCTATGGCTACACCTTC. Encoded protein: CASSFSQGGYGYTF.

The chain recombines TRBV7-6 with TRBJ2-1, with 7 bases fitting TRBD2. The length of the CDR3 is 17 residues. V was pared by 5 bases and J by 0 bases, with 10 bases of the junction left unmatched. The germline CDR1 and CDR2 sequences are SGHVS and FNYEAQ. CDR3 region: CASSRLWSSGSYNEQFF. The CDR3 DNA is TGTGCCAGCAGCCGACTCTGGTCTAGCGGCTCCTACAATGAGCAGTTCTTC. Combining the CDR3 with reference TRBV7-6 and TRBJ2-1 gives the whole variable domain GAGVSQSPRYKVTKRGQDVALRCDPISGHVSLYWYRQALGQGPEFLTYFNYEAQQDKSGLPNDRFSAERPEGSISTLTIQRTEQRDSAMYRCASSRLWSSGSYNEQFFGPGTRLTVL.

J is TRBJ1-2 and V is TRBV5-1, with D tentatively TRBD1 (5 bases). Trimming removed 0 bases from V and 1 base from J, with 10 bases in between. There are 15 residues in the CDR3. Germline assignment: CDR1 SGHRS and CDR2 YFSETQ. CDR3 sequence: CASSLAIQGNYGYTF. CDR3 nucleotides: TGCGCCAGCAGCTTGGCTATCCAGGGTAACTATGGCTACACCTTC.

The V and J genes are TRBV2 and TRBJ2-1; D is undetermined. V lost 4 bases and J lost 8, with 12 bases in between. Germline lookup yields CDR1 SNHLY and CDR2 FYNNEI. The CDR3 covers 13 residues. The CDR3, as DNA: TGTGCCAGCAGTGTTGGACCCCCCGATGAGCAGTTCTTC. This sequence encodes CASSVGPPDEQFF.

On this clonotype: Just one base apart from a much larger clone, this may be a read error. Here the CDR3 reads CASGLGLAGYEQFF. The CDR3 nucleotides read TGCGCCAGCGGCCTCGGACTAGCGGGATATGAGCAGTTCTTC. The genes are TRBV4-1 and TRBJ2-1; 12 bases align to TRBD2. J lost 8 bases, V lost 8 bases, and 7 bases had no gene match. This CDR3 is built from 14 residues. Germline-derived CDR1 and CDR2 are MGHRA and YSYEKL.

This clonotype has more than one count but fewer than ten. The V gene is TRBV20-1, the J gene TRBJ2-7; 8 positions agree with TRBD1. The CDR3 runs to 15 residues. Germline V gene sequence: CDR1 DFQATT, CDR2 SNEGSKA (reference sequence). Trimming cost V 6 bases and J 3 bases; bases outside gene matches: 13. CDR3 bases: TGCAGTGCCCGCGATGGACAGGGTAGAAGCTACGAGCAGTACTTC. It codes for CSARDGQGRSYEQYF.